The T cell receptor (beta chain) under discussion was sequenced for a study of cytomegalovirus exposure and HLA in healthy donors. The PCR was carried out with 60 Vbeta primers and 13 Jbeta primers. Sequenced by immunoSEQ multiplex PCR; TCRdb stores in-frame clones only, minus some. This sample has 95,000 to 150,000 clones, with 66% found just once. In this sample, this clone turned up a few times. The sequenced sample consisted of PBMCs. The receptor was isolated from a man between 18 and 29 years old in good health and CMV-seronegative.

The CDR3 region has the DNA TGTGCCAGCTCACCAACAAGGGACAGATTTACAGATACGCAGTATTTT. Its translation is CASSPTRDRFTDTQYF. The gene calls are TRBV18 and TRBJ2-3, with 7 bases that match TRBD1. The CDR3 contains 16 residues. The J segment lost 3 bases and the V segment lost 2 bases, leaving 8 bases of the junction unmatched. In germline, CDR1 is KGHSH, CDR2 LQKENI.